The 16 T cell receptor beta chains below were found in one sample sequenced in a study of graft-versus-host responses after intestinal transplantation (dated by TCRdb to about 2021). These TCRs are of unknown antigen specificity. To prepare the library, the immunoSEQ multiplex PCR assay was applied. The clones in this table, taken by TCRdb from immuneACCESS, are in-frame only. Not every clone is retained; where verified, under half of the shortfall comes from an unresolved V gene, and the cause of the rest is unknown. This sample comprises around 90,000 clones, roughly 91% of them detected only once. The ten most abundant clones make up 0.45% to 0.6% of the sample. Taken with the paper, the label for time point translates to: cells obtained before transplantation from donor or recipient. The sample in question was unstimulated CD8+ T cells sorted from spleen or lymph node cells, obtained before intestinal transplant. These receptors originate from a human donor who received an intestinal transplant.

This chain links TRBV6-1 with TRBJ1-2; no firm D call. Trimming removed 3 bases at V and 8 bases at J, with 16 bases between. Per the germline V gene, CDR1 is MNHNS and CDR2 is SASEGT. This CDR3 is 14 amino acids long. In DNA, the CDR3 is TGTGCCAGCAGTGAGTCTCCACCTAGGGAGGGCTACACCTTC. This sequence encodes CASSESPPREGYTF.

This clone appeared a few times. The chain carries TRBV19 and TRBJ1-1; D is possibly TRBD1 (6 bases). Trimming shortened V by 6 bases and J by 1 base, and 15 bases separated the two germline ends. This CDR3 has 15 residues. CDR1 is LNHDA, CDR2 SQIVND, per germline (reference sequence). CDR3 sequence reads: CASSHHGGANTEAFF. CDR3 bases: TGTGCCAGTAGCCACCATGGGGGGGCGAACACTGAAGCTTTCTTT.

V is TRBV5-1 and J is TRBJ2-5, with 10 bases fitting TRBD1. The length of the CDR3 is 15 residues. Germline V gene data show CDR1 as SGHRS and CDR2 as YFSETQ. V trimming: 4 bases; J trimming: 1 base; junction bases outside the gene matches: 4. This chain's CDR3 is CASSETGGIQETQYF. The CDR3 region has the DNA TGCGCCAGCAGCGAGACAGGGGGCATCCAAGAGACCCAGTACTTC.

This chain links TRBV4-3 with TRBJ1-2; TRBD1 matches 8 bases. The germline V gene encodes CDR1 LGHNA and CDR2 YSLEER. The CDR3 has 15 residues. V lost 1 base, J lost 1 base, and 2 bases stayed unmatched. The CDR3 is CASSQGTGNNYGYTF. Written as DNA, the CDR3 is TGCGCCAGCAGCCAAGGGACAGGGAATAACTATGGCTACACCTTC.

The CDR3: CASSSEAGLAEYNEQFF. The CDR3 coding sequence is TGCGCCAGCAGCTCCGAGGCGGGTCTAGCGGAGTACAATGAGCAGTTCTTC. This chain joins TRBV5-1 and TRBJ2-1, with TRBD2 identical over 7 bases. Losses at the gene ends were 3 bases for V and 4 bases for J; bases not matched to a gene: 13. The CDR3 is made up of 17 amino acids. Germline CDR1 is SGHRS and CDR2 is YFSETQ.

This rearrangement joins TRBV27 to TRBJ2-7, with a possible D match to TRBD1 (6 bases). The CDR3 sequence is 15 residues long. Germline values: CDR1 MNHEY, CDR2 SMNVEV (reference sequence). With 5 bases removed from V and 3 bases from J, the gap between germline ends came to 17 bases. CDR3 coding DNA: TGTGCCAGCAGTAATTCCCCGACAGGTAACTACGAGCAGTACTTC. Translation gives CASSNSPTGNYEQYF.

The V gene is TRBV2, the J gene TRBJ2-7, with 9 positions matching TRBD2. This CDR3 is 14 amino acids long. V trimming: 6 bases; J trimming: 2 bases; junction bases outside the gene matches: 5. The germline gives CDR1 SNHLY, CDR2 FYNNEI. For the CDR3, the DNA is TGTGCCAGCAGGACGGCGGGAGGGCCCTACGAGCAGTACTTC. This sequence encodes CASRTAGGPYEQYF.

The chain combines TRBV30 with TRBJ2-2, with D perhaps TRBD1 (6 bases). Germline V gene sequence: CDR1 GTSNPN, CDR2 SVGIG (reference sequence). V was cut by 5 bases and J by 1 base, with 8 bases left in between. The CDR3 has 13 residues. The CDR3 DNA sequence: TGTGCCTGGCAGGACAGGAACACCGGGGAGCTGTTTTTT. Its protein is CAWQDRNTGELFF.

The chain has TRBV5-1 and TRBJ2-3, with a weak D call TRBD1 (6 bases). The length of the CDR3 is 15 residues. The V gene's germline CDR1 is SGHRS and CDR2 YFSETQ. Trimming removed 4 bases from V and 3 bases from J, with 15 bases in between. CDR3 residues: CASSPDLGTTDTQYF. The CDR3 bases are TGCGCCAGCAGCCCGGACTTAGGGACAACAGATACGCAGTATTTT.

V is TRBV4-1 and J is TRBJ2-1; D possibly corresponds to TRBD2 (6 bases). Germline CDR1 reads MGHRA; CDR2 reads YSYEKL. The CDR3 consists of 13 residues. V gave up 1 base and J gave up 6 bases, with 7 bases separating them. This chain's CDR3 is CASSQAEGNEQFF. The CDR3 DNA sequence: TGCGCCAGCAGCCAAGCGGAGGGCAATGAGCAGTTCTTC.

This chain links TRBV6-5 with TRBJ2-7, with 10 bases aligning to TRBD2. Trimming cost V 4 bases and J 0 bases; bases outside gene matches: 3. The CDR3 runs to 15 residues. Germline V gene lookup returns CDR1 MNHEY and CDR2 SVGAGI. The DNA for the CDR3 is TGTGCCAGCAGTTTTATAGCGGGAGGCTCCTACGAGCAGTACTTC. It translates to CASSFIAGGSYEQYF.

This clone was seen only a few times. The chain is built from TRBV13 and TRBJ1-1, with a tentative D call TRBD1 (5 bases). The CDR3 is made up of 14 amino acids. With 5 bases removed from V and 1 base from J, the gap between germline ends came to 11 bases. Germline-derived CDR1 and CDR2 are PRHDT and FYEKMQ (reference sequence). CDR3 amino acids: CASSELTGNTEAFF. CDR3 sequence (DNA): TGTGCCAGCAGCGAATTAACAGGGAACACTGAAGCTTTCTTT. Filled out from reference TRBV13 and TRBJ1-1, the complete variable domain reads AAGVIQSPRHLIKEKRETATLKCYPIPRHDTVYWYQQGPGQDPQFLISFYEKMQSDKGSIPDRFSAQQFSDYHSELNMSSLELGDSALYFCASSELTGNTEAFFGQGTRLTVV.

The rearrangement uses TRBV4-3 and TRBJ1-6, with 8 bases matching TRBD1. The CDR3 sequence is 15 residues long. The germline CDR1 and CDR2 sequences are LGHNA and YSLEER. Trimming cost V 4 bases and J 5 bases; bases outside gene matches: 4. The CDR3 region has the DNA TGCGCCAGCAGCCTCACGACAGGGGATAATTCACCCCTCCACTTT. Amino acid sequence: CASSLTTGDNSPLHF.

The rearrangement joins TRBV7-9 to TRBJ2-1; 7 bases are a match to TRBD2. Trimming removed 8 bases from V and 2 bases from J; junction bases left unmatched: 15. The CDR3 has 17 amino acids. Germline V CDR1 and CDR2: SEHNR, FQNEAQ (reference sequence). The CDR3 loop reads CASSSPGPSGPYNEQFF. The CDR3 DNA follows: TGTGCCAGCTCGTCGCCGGGACCTAGCGGACCCTACAATGAGCAGTTCTTC.

V and J are TRBV27 and TRBJ2-7; D is undetermined. Trimming cost V 3 bases and J 6 bases, with 12 bases left between them. Looked up from germline, CDR1 is MNHEY and CDR2 is SMNVEV (reference sequence). The CDR3 length is 13 residues. The chain's CDR3 is CASSFLSASEQYF. For the CDR3, the DNA is TGTGCCAGCAGTTTTCTATCCGCCTCCGAGCAGTACTTC.

This clone was observed a single time. The rearrangement joins TRBV5-4 to TRBJ2-7; D possibly corresponds to TRBD1 (5 bases). The CDR3 loop spans 14 amino acids. Germline V gene data show CDR1 as SGHNT and CDR2 as YYREEE (reference sequence). Trimming cost V 1 base and J 3 bases, with 11 bases left between them. CDR3 bases: TGTGCCAGCAGCTTGTGGGGCAGACTCTACGAGCAGTACTTC. Translated, it gives CASSLWGRLYEQYF.